The source of this TCR beta chain is a study of cytomegalovirus exposure and HLA in healthy donors. Study-wide findings and caveats: An ancestry cluster, one associated with Asian ancestry, reportedly showed fewer N-insertions than the approximately 670-donor mean in a later analysis. The study had only CMV serostatus as immune exposure information.

On this clone itself: What it binds is not known.

60 Vbeta and 13 Jbeta primers were used in PCR. The method was immunoSEQ multiplex PCR; TCRdb's version includes in-frame clones alone and lacks a portion of them. The sample table sets out fewer than 130,000 clones. Germline CDR1 reads MNHNS; CDR2 reads SASEGT. The CDR3 consists of 15 residues. V gave up 6 bases and J gave up 5 bases; unmatched junction bases: 11. The specimen was PBMCs. This clonotype was obtained from a man aged 45-60 years in good health and CMV-seronegative. The chain joins TRBV6-1 to TRBJ2-7, with 9 bases identical to TRBD1. The CDR3 sequence is CASREQGQGAHEQYF. As DNA, the CDR3 is TGTGCCAGCAGAGAGCAGGGACAGGGAGCCCACGAGCAGTACTTC.